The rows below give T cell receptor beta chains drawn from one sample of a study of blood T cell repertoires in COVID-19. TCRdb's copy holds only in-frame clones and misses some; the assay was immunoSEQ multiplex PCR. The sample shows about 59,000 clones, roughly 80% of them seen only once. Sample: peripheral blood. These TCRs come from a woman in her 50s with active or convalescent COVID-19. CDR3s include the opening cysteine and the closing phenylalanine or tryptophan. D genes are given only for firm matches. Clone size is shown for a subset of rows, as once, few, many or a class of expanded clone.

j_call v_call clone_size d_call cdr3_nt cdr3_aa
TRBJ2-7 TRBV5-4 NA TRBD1 TGTGCCAGCAGCTCGACCGGGACAGACTACGAGCAGTACTTC CASSSTGTDYEQYF
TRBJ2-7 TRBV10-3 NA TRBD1 TGTGCCATCAGTGCCACCGGGACAGACTACGAGCAGTACTTC CAISATGTDYEQYF
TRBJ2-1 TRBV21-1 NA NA TGTGCCAGCAGCAAAGAGGGTAGCGACAATGAGCAGTTCTTC CASSKEGSDNEQFF
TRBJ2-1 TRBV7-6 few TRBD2 TGTGCCAGCAGCTGGGACGGGACTAGTGGCTACAATGAGCAGTTCTTC CASSWDGTSGYNEQFF
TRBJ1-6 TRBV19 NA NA TGTGCCAGTAGTCTACAGGGCGGCGATTCACCCCTCCACTTT CASSLQGGDSPLHF
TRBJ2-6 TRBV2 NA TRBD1 TGTGCCACATTTGCCCGGGACAGCTCTGGGGCCAACGTCCTGACTTTC CATFARDSSGANVLTF
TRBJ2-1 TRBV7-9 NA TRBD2 TGTGCCAGCAGCCGGACTAGCGACATATACAATGAGCAGTTCTTC CASSRTSDIYNEQFF
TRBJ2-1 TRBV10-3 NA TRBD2 TGTGCCATCAGCCCGGGACTAGCGGCGAATGAGCAGTTCTTC CAISPGLAANEQFF
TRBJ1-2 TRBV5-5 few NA TGTGCCAGCAGCCCCGACGCGACAGTTAACTATGGCTACACCTTC CASSPDATVNYGYTF
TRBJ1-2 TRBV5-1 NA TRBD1 TGCGCCAGCAGCGTAATGGACAGGGAAGCGACCTATGGCTACACCTTC CASSVMDREATYGYTF
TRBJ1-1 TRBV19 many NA TGTGCCAGTAGTATGGGGCAGGCGAACACTGAAGCTTTCTTT CASSMGQANTEAFF
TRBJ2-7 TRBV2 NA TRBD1 TGTGCCAGCAGGGGAGGACAGGGGGCCTACGAGCAGTACTTC CASRGGQGAYEQYF
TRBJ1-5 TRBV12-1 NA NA TGTGCCAGCAGTCAAGGGGGGGAGAGGCAGCCCCAGCATTTT CASSQGGERQPQHF
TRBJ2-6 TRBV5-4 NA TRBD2 TGTGCCAGCAGCTCCCGGACTAGCGGGAGGGCGGGGGCCAACGTCCTGACTTTC CASSSRTSGRAGANVLTF
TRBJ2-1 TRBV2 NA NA TGTGCCAGCAGTGAGGCTAGCCGGAATGATGAGCAGTTCTTC CASSEASRNDEQFF
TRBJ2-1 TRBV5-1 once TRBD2 TGCGCCAGCAGGAGCGGGATGATCTACAATGAGCAGTTCTTC CASRSGMIYNEQFF
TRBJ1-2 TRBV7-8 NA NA TGTGCCAGCAGCTTAGGAGTCATAATAGCGGACTATGGCTACACCTTC CASSLGVIIADYGYTF
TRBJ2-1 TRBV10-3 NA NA TGTGCCAGCCAGGGGGGCCCGGGGTACAATGAGCAGTTCTTC CASQGGPGYNEQFF
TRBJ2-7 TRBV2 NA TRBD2 TGTGCCAGCAGTGAAGGGTACGGGGGGGCGAACACCTACGAGCAGTACTTC CASSEGYGGANTYEQYF
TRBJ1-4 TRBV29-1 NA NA TGCAGCGTTGCCGGGTCGGTCAATGAAAAACTGTTTTTT CSVAGSVNEKLFF
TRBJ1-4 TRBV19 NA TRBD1 TGTGCCTTAGTTTACGGGACAGTGTTAACTAATGAAAAACTGTTTTTT CALVYGTVLTNEKLFF
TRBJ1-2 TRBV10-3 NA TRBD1 TGTGCCATCACCGTTGACAGGGGCAACTATGGCTACACCTTC CAITVDRGNYGYTF
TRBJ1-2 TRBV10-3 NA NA TGTGCCATCAGTCCTAGAGCCTATGGCTACACCTTC CAISPRAYGYTF
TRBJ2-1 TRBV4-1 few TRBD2 TGCGCCAGCAGCCAAGCGCGGCTAGCGGTCGTGCATGAGCAGTTCTTC CASSQARLAVVHEQFF
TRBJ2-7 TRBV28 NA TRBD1 TGTGCCAGCAGTTTATGGGCACAGGGGAACTACGAGCAGTACTTC CASSLWAQGNYEQYF
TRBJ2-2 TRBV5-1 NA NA TGCGCCAGCAGACCCATGTTGCAGGGAACGAACACCGGGGAGCTGTTTTTT CASRPMLQGTNTGELFF
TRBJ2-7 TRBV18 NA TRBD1 TGTGCCAGCATCCGGACAGGGGGATCCTACGAGCAGTACTTC CASIRTGGSYEQYF
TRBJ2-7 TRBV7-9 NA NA TGTGCCAGCAGCTTAGGGGGCCCGGAGTTCTACGAGCAGTACTTC CASSLGGPEFYEQYF
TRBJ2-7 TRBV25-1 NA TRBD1 TGTGCCAGCAGTGAAAGACCAGGGGGCAGGTACGAGCAGTACTTC CASSERPGGRYEQYF
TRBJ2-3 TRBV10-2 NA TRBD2 TGCGCCAGCAGTGAGCCCGGACTAGCGGGAGGGCCGCGTTTT CASSEPGLAGGPRF
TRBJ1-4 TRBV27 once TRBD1 TGTGCCAGCAGAAGGACAGGGATTAATGAAAAACTGTTTTTT CASRRTGINEKLFF
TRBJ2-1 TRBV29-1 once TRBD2 TGCAGCACTTGGACTAGCGGGAATTCCAATGAGCAGTTCTTC CSTWTSGNSNEQFF
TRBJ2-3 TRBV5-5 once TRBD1 TGTGCCAGCAGCCGAGGACAGGGGACAGATACGCAGTATTTT CASSRGQGTDTQYF
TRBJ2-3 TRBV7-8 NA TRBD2 TGTGCCAGCAGCTTAACTAGCGGGAGGGTCTCTAGCACAGATACGCAGTATTTT CASSLTSGRVSSTDTQYF
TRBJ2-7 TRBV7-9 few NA TGTGCCAGCAGCTTAGACGACAGCTTTTACGAGCAGTACTTC CASSLDDSFYEQYF
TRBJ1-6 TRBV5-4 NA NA TGTGCCAGCAGCTTGGCCGGGGGGGAATCACCCCTCCACTTT CASSLAGGESPLHF
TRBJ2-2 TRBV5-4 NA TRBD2 TGTGCCAGCAGCTTGGGACCTAGCGGGAGAAAGGACACCGGGGAGCTGTTTTTT CASSLGPSGRKDTGELFF
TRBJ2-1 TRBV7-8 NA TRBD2 TGTGCCAGCAGCTCTAGCGGGAGGGCCGACAATGAGCAGTTCTTC CASSSSGRADNEQFF
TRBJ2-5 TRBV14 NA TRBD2 TGTGCCAGCAGCCAAGCAAAAAAAACGACTAGCGTGGAAGAGACCCAGTACTTC CASSQAKKTTSVEETQYF
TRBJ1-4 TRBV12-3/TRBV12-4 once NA TGTGCCAGCAGCCTCAATGAAAAACTGTTTTTT CASSLNEKLFF
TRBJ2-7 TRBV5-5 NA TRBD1 TGTGCCAGCAGCTTGATTCCGGGACAGCCCTTTATCGAGCAGTACTTC CASSLIPGQPFIEQYF
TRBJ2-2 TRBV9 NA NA TGTGCCAGCAGCGTAGGACAAAACTCCTACACCGGGGAGCTGTTTTTT CASSVGQNSYTGELFF
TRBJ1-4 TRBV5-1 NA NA TGCGCCAGCAGGGGGGCGCGGACTAATGAAAAACTGTTTTTT CASRGARTNEKLFF
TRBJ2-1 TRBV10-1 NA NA TGCGCCAGCAGTGAGGGCCTTAACAATGAGCAGTTCTTC CASSEGLNNEQFF